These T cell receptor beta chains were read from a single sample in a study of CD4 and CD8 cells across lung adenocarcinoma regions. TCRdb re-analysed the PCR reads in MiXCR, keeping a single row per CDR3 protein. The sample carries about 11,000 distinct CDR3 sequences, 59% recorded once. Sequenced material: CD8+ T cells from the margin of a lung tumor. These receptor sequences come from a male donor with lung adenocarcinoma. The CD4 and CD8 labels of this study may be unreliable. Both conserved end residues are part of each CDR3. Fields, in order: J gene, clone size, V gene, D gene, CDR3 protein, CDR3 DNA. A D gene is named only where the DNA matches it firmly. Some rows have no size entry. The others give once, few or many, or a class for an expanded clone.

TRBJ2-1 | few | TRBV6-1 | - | CASRWGADNEQFF | TGTGCCAGCAGATGGGGGGCCGACAATGAGCAGTTCTTC
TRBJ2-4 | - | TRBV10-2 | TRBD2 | CASSDPQRGAKNIQYF | TGCGCCAGCAGTGATCCACAGCGGGGGGCGAAAAACATTCAGTACTTC
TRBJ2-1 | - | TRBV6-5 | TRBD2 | CASSYYSGSLEQFF | TGTGCCAGCAGTTACTATAGCGGGAGCCTTGAGCAGTTCTTC
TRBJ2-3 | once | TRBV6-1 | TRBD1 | CASSEAGTGVKNIQYF | TGTGCCAGCAGTGAAGCCGGGACAGGGGTTAAGAATATTCAGTATTTT
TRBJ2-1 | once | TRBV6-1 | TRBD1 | CASRTGKSNAYNEQFF | TGTGCCAGCAGGACAGGGAAGTCAAACGCCTACAATGAGCAGTTCTTC
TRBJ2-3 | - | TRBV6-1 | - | CASREAGTGAEDTQYF | TGTGCCAGCCGTGAAGCGGGGACGGGGGCCGAGGACACGCAGTACTTT
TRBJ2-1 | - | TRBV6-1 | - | CASSKRGTDNEQFF | TGTGCCAGTAGTAAAAGGGGGACTGACAATGAGCAGTTCTTC
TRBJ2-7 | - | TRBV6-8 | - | CASTRRGAKNTQYF | TGTGCCAGCACCAGGCGGGGAGCCAAAAATACGCAGTACTTC
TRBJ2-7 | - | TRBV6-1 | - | CASSDSAYEQYF | TGTGCCAGCAGCGATAGCGCCTACGAGCAGTACTTC
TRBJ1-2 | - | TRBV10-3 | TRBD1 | CATTRWDSTGYTF | TGTGCCACTACCAGATGGGACAGCACCGGCTACACCTTC
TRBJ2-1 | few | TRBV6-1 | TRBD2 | CASSDVAGGPYEQFF | TGTGCCAGCAGTGATGTAGCGGGAGGGCCGTATGAGCAGTTCTTC
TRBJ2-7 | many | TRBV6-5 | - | CASSYRGEQYF | TGTGCCAGCAGTTACAGGGGCGAGCAGTACTTC
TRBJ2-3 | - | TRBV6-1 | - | CASSEPPDTQYF | TGTGCCAGCAGTGAACCACCTGATACGCAGTATTTT
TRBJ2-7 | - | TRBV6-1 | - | CASSGSDSYEQYF | TGTGCCAGCAGCGGGAGCGATTCCTACGAGCAGTACTTC
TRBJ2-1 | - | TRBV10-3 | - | CAISESTRLGNEQFF | TGTGCCATCAGTGAGTCGACTAGATTGGGCAATGAGCAGTTCTTC
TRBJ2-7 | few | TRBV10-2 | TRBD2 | CASILDSGRASQDEQYF | TGCGCCAGCATCTTAGATAGCGGGAGGGCCTCTCAGGACGAGCAGTACTTC
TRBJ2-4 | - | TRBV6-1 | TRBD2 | CASSHTYPGLAGGEGKNIQYF | TGTGCCAGCAGCCATACATACCCGGGGCTAGCGGGAGGAGAGGGCAAAAACATTCAGTACTTC
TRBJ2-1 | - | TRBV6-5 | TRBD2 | CASSYSAGANNTQFF | TGTGCCAGCAGTTACTCAGCGGGAGCGAACAATACGCAGTTCTTT
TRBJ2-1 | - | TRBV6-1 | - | CASSSSQGPPSDELFF | TGTGCCAGCAGTAGTTCCCAGGGACCACCGTCCGATGAGCTGTTTTTC
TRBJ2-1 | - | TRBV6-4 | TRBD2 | CASSDSSREGSNEQFF | TGTGCCAGCAGTGACTCGAGTCGGGAGGGTAGCAATGAGCAGTTCTTC
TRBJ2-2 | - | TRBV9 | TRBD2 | CASSTLAEQTGELFF | TGTGCCAGCAGCACACTAGCGGAACAGACCGGGGAGCTGTTTTTT
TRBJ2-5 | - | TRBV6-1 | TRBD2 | CASGGAGGGVQDTQYF | TGTGCCAGCGGGGGAGCCGGGGGAGGGGTTCAAGATACGCAGTACTTC
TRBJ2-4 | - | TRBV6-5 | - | CASSYGQRTAAKNIQYF | TGTGCCAGCAGTTACGGGCAGCGAACAGCGGCCAAAAACATTCAGTACTTC
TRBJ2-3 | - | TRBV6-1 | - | CASSAGRTDTQYF | TGTGCCAGCAGTGCGGGAAGGACAGATACGCAGTATTTT
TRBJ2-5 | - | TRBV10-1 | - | CASAGPGCRNQETQYF | TGCGCCTCCGCGGGGCCCGGGTGCCGTAACCAAGAGACCCAGTACTTT
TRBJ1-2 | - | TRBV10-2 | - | CASKDEVGGYGYTF | TGCGCCAGCAAGGACGAGGTTGGGGGATATGGCTACACCTTC
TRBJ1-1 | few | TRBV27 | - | CASRGGWNTEAFF | TGTGCCAGCAGGGGGGGTTGGAACACTGAAGCTTTCTTT
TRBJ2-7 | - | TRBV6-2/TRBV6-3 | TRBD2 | CASRAPSGRNPYEQYF | TGTGCCAGCAGGGCTCCTAGCGGGAGGAACCCCTACGAGCAGTACTTC
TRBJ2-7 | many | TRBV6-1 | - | CASSATRTSYEQYF | TGTGCCAGCAGTGCGACTAGGACTTCCTACGAGCAGTACTTC
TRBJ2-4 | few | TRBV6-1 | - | CASSEAMWDKNIQYF | TGTGCCAGCAGTGAAGCGATGTGGGACAAAAACATTCAGTACTTC
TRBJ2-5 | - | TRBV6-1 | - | CASSPSETQYF | TGTGCCAGCAGCCCCTCGGAGACCCAGTACTTC
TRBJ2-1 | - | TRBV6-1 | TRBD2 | CASAGDFYNEQFF | TGTGCCAGCGCGGGGGACTTCTACAATGAGCAGTTCTTC
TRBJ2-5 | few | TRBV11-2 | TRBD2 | CASSLEPSGGGGTQYF | TGTGCCAGCAGCTTAGAGCCTAGCGGGGGAGGCGGGACCCAGTACTTC
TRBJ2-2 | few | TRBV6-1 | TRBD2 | CASSETWTSGTGELFF | TGTGCCAGCAGTGAAACGTGGACTAGCGGGACCGGGGAGCTGTTTTTT
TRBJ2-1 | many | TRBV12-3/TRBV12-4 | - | CASSFVMRRKVDEQFF | TGTGCCAGCAGTTTCGTCATGCGCCGGAAAGTGGATGAGCAGTTCTTC
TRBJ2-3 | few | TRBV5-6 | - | CASSLGGHTDTQYF | TGTGCCAGCAGCCTAGGGGGTCACACAGATACGCAGTATTTT
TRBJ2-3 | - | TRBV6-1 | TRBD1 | CASKTGLGQTGEQYF | TGTGCCAGCAAGACAGGGTTAGGACAGACCGGGGAGCAGTATTTT
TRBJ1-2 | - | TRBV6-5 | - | CASSYRVSGGYTF | TGTGCCAGCAGTTACAGGGTATCGGGTGGCTACACCTTC
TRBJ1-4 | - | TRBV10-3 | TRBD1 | CAISDRTGMGANEKLFF | TGTGCCATCAGTGATCGGACAGGGATGGGGGCAAATGAAAAACTGTTTTTT
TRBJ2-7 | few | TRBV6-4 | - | CASSDSSTPYEQYF | TGTGCCAGCAGTGACTCTTCTACCCCCTACGAGCAGTACTTC
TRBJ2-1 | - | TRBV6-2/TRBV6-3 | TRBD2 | CASRSGTSGGNEQFF | TGTGCCAGCAGGTCCGGGACTAGCGGGGGAAATGAGCAGTTCTTC
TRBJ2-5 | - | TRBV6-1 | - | CASSAWDNPETQYF | TGTGCCAGCAGTGCCTGGGACAACCCAGAGACCCAGTACTTT
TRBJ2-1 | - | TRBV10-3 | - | CAISAPNSNEQFF | TGTGCCATCAGTGCACCGAACAGCAATGAGCAGTTCTTC
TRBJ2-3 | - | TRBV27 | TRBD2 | CASRPTLAGVDTDTQYF | TGTGCCAGCAGACCAACACTAGCGGGAGTTGACACAGATACGCAGTATTTT
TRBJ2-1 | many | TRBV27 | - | CASSRGLTNSYNEQFF | TGTGCCAGCAGTAGGGGACTTACGAACTCCTACAATGAGCAGTTCTTC
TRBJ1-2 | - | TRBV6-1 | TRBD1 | CASTDRGYGYTF | TGTGCCAGCACAGACAGGGGCTATGGCTACACCTTC